The 10 T cell receptor beta chains listed next were all sequenced from one sample in a study of CD8 T cells in ankylosing spondylitis. TCRdb reanalysed the 5' RACE reads using MiXCR and keeps one entry per CDR3 protein. The data show some 120,000 distinct CDR3 sequences, with 12% to 15% seen just once and around 3% held by the top ten. The sequenced sample was blood, either unsorted or a sorted T cell fraction (not recorded which). These receptors all stem from a female donor with ankylosing spondylitis or in good health (not recorded which).

This chain joins TRBV5-1 and TRBJ2-3; 7 nucleotides line up with TRBD2. The germline V gene has CDR1 SGHRS and CDR2 YFSETQ. V shed 4 bases and J 6 bases; nucleotides not matched to a gene: 8. The CDR3 sequence is 14 residues long. The CDR3 DNA reads as TGCGCCAGCAGCCGGGACTATCCGGGGGATACGCAGTATTTT. Its protein product is CASSRDYPGDTQYF.

There are a few counts of this clonotype. The rearrangement joins TRBV15 to TRBJ2-3; D tentatively fits TRBD1 or TRBD2 (5 bases each). The germline V gene has CDR1 LNHNV and CDR2 YYDKDF (reference sequence). Trimming took off 2 bases at V and 4 bases at J, with 16 bases between the two ends. This CDR3 spans 16 amino acids. Here the CDR3 reads CATSRSQGDAADTQYF. CDR3 nucleotide sequence: TGTGCCACCAGCAGATCGCAAGGGGACGCCGCAGATACGCAGTATTTT.

This clonotype occurred a few times. The chain is built from TRBV12-2 and TRBJ2-2. TRBV12-2 is marked as a pseudogene. The CDR3 contains 14 residues. The CDR3 protein is CASRLRLNTGELFF. The CDR3 DNA reads TGTGCAAGTCGCTTAAGGCTGAACACCGGGGAGCTGTTTTTT.

This sequence joins TRBV14 and TRBJ2-7, with 7 bases aligning to TRBD2. Trimming at V came to 0 bases and at J to 6 bases, leaving 8 bases not matched to a gene. Germline V CDR1 and CDR2: SGHDN, FVKESK. There are 15 residues in the CDR3. Written as DNA, the CDR3 is TGTGCCAGCAGCCAAGATGGACTAGGAAAGGGCGAGCAGTACTTC. Amino acids: CASSQDGLGKGEQYF.

The chain combines TRBV20-1 with TRBJ2-7; TRBD1 aligns across 9 bases. Looked up from germline, CDR1 is DFQATT and CDR2 is SNEGSKA (reference sequence). The CDR3 consists of 15 residues. V shed 1 base, J shed 4 bases, and the junction held 8 bases outside the gene matches. In nucleotides, the CDR3 is TGCAGTGCTAGAGGGACACAGGGGGCGCGGTACGAGCAGTACTTC. This codes for CSARGTQGARYEQYF.

This clonotype showed up just a few times. The chain carries TRBV4-2 and TRBJ2-1; 7 positions agree with TRBD2. J was trimmed by 4 bases and V by 1 base; bases with no gene match: 10. CDR3 size: 17 residues. Germline CDR1 is LGHNA and CDR2 is YNFKEQ. The CDR3 here is CASSQGRGAGAYNEQFF. DNA of the CDR3: TGTGCCAGCAGCCAAGGCCGCGGGGCGGGAGCTTACAATGAGCAGTTCTTC.

This clonotype was observed many times. The CDR3 loop reads CAVSSGGNTGELFF. CDR3 nucleotide sequence: TGTGCCGTATCTTCGGGGGGGAACACCGGGGAGCTGTTTTTT. The rearrangement uses TRBV10-3 and TRBJ2-2, with 7 bases matching TRBD2. Germline CDR1 reads ENHRY; CDR2 reads SYGVKD. The CDR3 is 14 residues long. V was pared by 11 bases and J by 1 base, with 7 bases of the junction left unmatched.

This clonotype was counted ten times or more. The chain joins TRBV5-1 to TRBJ1-5; weak D call: TRBD1 (6 bases). The germline V gene has CDR1 SGHRS and CDR2 YFSETQ. The CDR3 extends over 14 amino acids. V was cut by 3 bases and J by 9 bases, with 16 bases left in between. The CDR3 spells CASSSDMGARPQHF. CDR3 in DNA: TGCGCCAGCAGCTCGGACATGGGGGCAAGGCCCCAGCATTTT.

Notes on this clonotype: One junction end does not reproduce the germline sequence, and a read error may be involved. This rearrangement joins TRBV20-1 to TRBJ1-5; TRBD1 is a possible D gene (5 bases). The V gene's germline CDR1 is DFQATT and CDR2 SNEGSKA (reference sequence). This CDR3 has 14 residues. The CDR3 region is CSARTPGSNQPQHF. CDR3 sequence (DNA): TGCAGTGCTCGTACCCCAGGGAGCAATCAGCCCCAGCATTTC.

The chain links TRBV7-2 to TRBJ1-4; no firm D call. Between the trimmed V and J ends, which lost 1 base and 3 bases, there was a span of 12 bases. The germline V gene encodes CDR1 SGHTA and CDR2 FQGNSA. The CDR3 is 16 residues long. The CDR3 region has the DNA TGTGCCAGCAGCTTAGTTACACCCGGAGCTAATGAAAAACTGTTTTTT. This codes for CASSLVTPGANEKLFF.